A selection of T cell receptor beta chains follows, all from one sample in a study of early T cells in non-severe SARS-CoV-2 infection. TCRdb itself ran the 5' RACE reads through MiXCR, one entry per CDR3 protein. The profile shows 65,000 to 90,000 distinct CDR3 sequences, roughly an eighth of them singletons. Material for sequencing was whole blood. The receptors derive from an adult who was a healthcare worker with PCR-confirmed SARS-CoV-2 infection or an uninfected control (not recorded which). Both conserved end residues are part of each CDR3. A D gene is named only where the DNA matches it firmly. Where a row states a size, it is once, few, many or the class of an expanded clone; other rows omit it.

cdr3_nt cdr3_aa clone_size d_call j_call v_call
TGTGCCAGCAGCTTGGGAGGCAGAATGACAATTAATTCACCCCTCCACTTT CASSLGGRMTINSPLHF - - TRBJ1-6 TRBV5-6
TGTGCCAGCTCCAGTTCCGGGACAGGGGGAAGGAGGAACGAGCAGTACTTC CASSSSGTGGRRNEQYF - TRBD1 TRBJ2-7 TRBV28
TGTGCCAGCAGTGGACGATTCCAAGCTAACTATGGCTACACCTTC CASSGRFQANYGYTF many - TRBJ1-2 TRBV6-1
TGTGCCAGCAGTTTAACGACAGGGGGCATCTATGGCTACACCTTC CASSLTTGGIYGYTF many TRBD1 TRBJ1-2 TRBV27
TGCGCCAGCAGCTCATCCGGGACTGGGCCCTACGAGCAGTACTTC CASSSSGTGPYEQYF many - TRBJ2-7 TRBV5-1
TGTGCCAGCAGGACAGGGGGAGAGCCCGGGGAGCTGTTTTTT CASRTGGEPGELFF few TRBD1 TRBJ2-2 TRBV6-5
TGTGCCAGCAGCACCTCACAGGGGAGCGGGGAGCTGTTTTTT CASSTSQGSGELFF many TRBD1 TRBJ2-2 TRBV9
TGTGCCAGTAGTAAGACAGGGTCCCTTCTCCTCGGCTATGGCTACACCTTC CASSKTGSLLLGYGYTF few TRBD1 TRBJ1-2 TRBV19
TGTGCCAGTAGAACTCAGGGGGCCGGTGGGGCCAACGTCCTGACTTTC CASRTQGAGGANVLTF many TRBD1 TRBJ2-6 TRBV19
TGTGCCAGCGCGGGACCGTACTACGAGCAGTACTTC CASAGPYYEQYF few - TRBJ2-7 TRBV6-2/TRBV6-3
TGCAGTGCTGGGACAATCAGGGGGCACACTGAAGCTTTCTTT CSAGTIRGHTEAFF few TRBD1 TRBJ1-1 TRBV20-1
TGTGCCAGCAGTTTAATGAACCCGTCCACCGGGGAGCTGTTTTTT CASSLMNPSTGELFF - - TRBJ2-2 TRBV27
TGTGCCAGCAGTTCGTCCGGGACTAGCGTCGCAGATACGCAGTATTTT CASSSSGTSVADTQYF many TRBD2 TRBJ2-3 TRBV12-3/TRBV12-4
TGCAGCGCTCTAGGGACAGACAATGAAAAACTGTTTTTT CSALGTDNEKLFF few TRBD1 TRBJ1-4 TRBV29-1
TGTGCCAGTAGTATAGTTTACGGAGGCGGGGATGAGCAGTTCTTC CASSIVYGGGDEQFF few - TRBJ2-1 TRBV19
TGTGCCAGCAGCCAGGGGGACCGGGCGGGTAATGAAAAACTGTTTTTT CASSQGDRAGNEKLFF few - TRBJ1-4 TRBV3-1
TGCGCCAGCAGCACGGGACTAGCGGGAACCAATGAGCAGTTCTTC CASSTGLAGTNEQFF few TRBD2 TRBJ2-1 TRBV5-1
TGTGCCATCAAGTCGGGCCCAGGGCACACTGAAGCTTTCTTT CAIKSGPGHTEAFF many - TRBJ1-1 TRBV10-3
TGTGCCAGCAGCTCCCCTGGGGGGGGCATTGGGGGCAACACTGAAGCTTTCTTT CASSSPGGGIGGNTEAFF many - TRBJ1-1 TRBV7-2
TGTGCCATCGTGGGAGGGCGTGTTAAAGATACGCAGTATTTT CAIVGGRVKDTQYF - TRBD2 TRBJ2-3 TRBV28
TGTGCCACCAGTGCGAGGGGCACTGAAGCTTTCTTT CATSARGTEAFF few - TRBJ1-1 TRBV24-1
TGCGCCAGCAGCCAAGATCCCGGGGCCAAAAACATTCAGTACTTC CASSQDPGAKNIQYF few - TRBJ2-4 TRBV4-1
TGTGCCAGCAGCGTGGATAGCAATCAGCCCCAGCATTTT CASSVDSNQPQHF many - TRBJ1-5 TRBV6-4
TGTGCCAGCAGCGTAGGGACTAGCAGGTACACCGGGGAGCTGTTTTTT CASSVGTSRYTGELFF few TRBD2 TRBJ2-2 TRBV9
TGTGCCTGGAGTGTCTGGACAGACAGCACAGATACGCAGTATTTT CAWSVWTDSTDTQYF - - TRBJ2-3 TRBV30
TGTGCCAGCAGCTTAGCAGCGGGAGGTGTCGATGAGCAGTTCTTC CASSLAAGGVDEQFF few TRBD2 TRBJ2-1 TRBV7-2
TGTGCCAGCAGCCAAGTCGGGCTTCTACCGGGAGATACGCAGTATTTT CASSQVGLLPGDTQYF many - TRBJ2-3 TRBV3-1
TGTGCCAGCAGCCAAGATCCCGGGGATACGCAGTATTTT CASSQDPGDTQYF - - TRBJ2-3 TRBV4-2
TGTGCCAGCTCACCCATAGCGGGGGCGACTAGCACAGATACGCAGTATTTT CASSPIAGATSTDTQYF few TRBD2 TRBJ2-3 TRBV18
TGTGCCAGCAGCCACTATGACAGTGAGCAGTTCTTC CASSHYDSEQFF - - TRBJ2-1 TRBV11-2
TGTGCCAGCAGCTTAGGCGGGGGGCCACGGAGCGAGACCCAGTACTTC CASSLGGGPRSETQYF few TRBD2 TRBJ2-5 TRBV11-2
TGTGCCAGCAGGGAGGGGAGTCTGAACACTGAAGCTTTCTTT CASREGSLNTEAFF - - TRBJ1-1 TRBV2
TGTGCCAGCAAAAGCCTCGGACTGGATACGCAGTATTTT CASKSLGLDTQYF - - TRBJ2-3 TRBV6-1
TGTGCCAGCAGTCAAACCACTGGCAATCAGCCCCAGCATTTT CASSQTTGNQPQHF few - TRBJ1-5 TRBV7-2